The rows below give T cell receptor beta chains drawn from one sample of a study of metastatic and nonmetastatic thyroid tumors. TCRdb redid the clone calls on the PCR reads using MiXCR. The sample carries 20,000 to 25,000 clones, 12% recorded once. Sequenced: blood. These TCRs come from a male donor with papillary thyroid cancer or a benign thyroid nodule (not recorded which). Some clones in this sample may be carry-over from other donors' samples. Each CDR3 is given with its conserved first and last residue. The order of the fields is D gene, J gene, V gene, clone size, CDR3 DNA, CDR3 protein. The D gene is left open where the match is weak. Clone size appears in some rows only: once, few, many, or a class for an expanded clone.

TRBD1,TRBJ2-7,TRBV6-1,medium-sized,TGTGCCAGCAGTTGGCCGGGACAGGGTAGGTACGAGCAGTACTTC,CASSWPGQGRYEQYF
NA,TRBJ1-4,TRBV6-9,few,TGTGCCAGCAGTTTCGGAGGGATTAATGAAAAACTGTTTTTT,CASSFGGINEKLFF
TRBD2,TRBJ2-1,TRBV2,many,TGTGCCAGCATCGCCTATAGCGGGGTATACAATGAGCAGTTCTTC,CASIAYSGVYNEQFF
TRBD2,TRBJ2-5,TRBV10-3,NA,TGTGCCATCAGTGAGTTCCGACTAGCAACCAGGAGGGAGACCCAGTACTTC,CAISEFRLATRRETQYF
TRBD2,TRBJ2-7,TRBV11-2,NA,TGTGCCAGCAGCTTAACAGACAGCGGGGGCTACGAGCAGTACTTC,CASSLTDSGGYEQYF
TRBD2,TRBJ2-1,TRBV3-1,many,TGTGCCAGCAGCCAAGGCCCACCGGGACTAGCGGGCTACAATGAGCAGTTCTTC,CASSQGPPGLAGYNEQFF
NA,TRBJ2-2,TRBV20-1,many,TGCAGTGCTAGAGTTCAGGTCGCGAACACCGGGGAGCTGTTTTTT,CSARVQVANTGELFF
NA,TRBJ1-5,TRBV6-2/TRBV6-3,NA,TGTGCCAGCACAGGGTCGGGCAATCAGCCCCAGCATTTT,CASTGSGNQPQHF
NA,TRBJ2-5,TRBV20-1,many,TGCAGTGCTAGATTAGAGACCCAGTACTTC,CSARLETQYF
NA,TRBJ2-3,TRBV10-3,NA,TGTGCCATCAGTATCCGGGAGACGGATACGCAGTATTTT,CAISIRETDTQYF
NA,TRBJ1-2,TRBV19,NA,TGTGCCAGTAGCCCCGGGACGGTTCCCATCTATGGCTACACCTTC,CASSPGTVPIYGYTF
NA,TRBJ1-5,TRBV28,medium-sized,TGTGCCAGCAGTACGACAGTGCTAGACAATCAGCCCCAGCATTTT,CASSTTVLDNQPQHF
TRBD1,TRBJ2-3,TRBV29-1,many,TGCAGCGTTGGACAGGGGACGAGCACAGATACGCAGTATTTT,CSVGQGTSTDTQYF
TRBD1,TRBJ1-2,TRBV20-1,few,TGCAGTGCTCGGACAGGGGGCAACTATGGCTACACCTTC,CSARTGGNYGYTF
NA,TRBJ2-3,TRBV7-6,many,TGTGCCACCGGGTTGGGGAGTTTCACAGATACGCAGTATTTT,CATGLGSFTDTQYF
NA,TRBJ2-1,TRBV20-1,once,TGCAGTGCTAGAGGGAGGAGACGGGTTTACAATGAGCAGTTCTTC,CSARGRRRVYNEQFF
TRBD1,TRBJ2-7,TRBV6-2/TRBV6-3,few,TGTGCCAGCAGTTACCTTGCAGGGGGCTTAAGCGAGCAGTACTTC,CASSYLAGGLSEQYF
NA,TRBJ1-5,TRBV11-2,few,TGTGCCAGCAGCTTAGTAGGGACATCAAGCAATCAGCCCCAGCATTTT,CASSLVGTSSNQPQHF
TRBD2,TRBJ2-6,TRBV20-1,many,TGCAGTGCTGAGCCCTGGGAACTAGCGGGGGGCTCTGGGGCCAACGTCCTGACTTTC,CSAEPWELAGGSGANVLTF
NA,TRBJ2-7,TRBV4-2,NA,TGTGCCAGCAGCCAAGCTTCACAGGACTACGAGCAGTACTTC,CASSQASQDYEQYF
TRBD2,TRBJ2-7,TRBV12-3/TRBV12-4,few,TGTGCCAGCAGCCTTAGCGGGATATCCTACGAGCAGTACTTC,CASSLSGISYEQYF
NA,TRBJ2-7,TRBV28,NA,TGTGCCAGCAGTTTATTTGGTCAGCGCGTATACGAGCAGTACTTC,CASSLFGQRVYEQYF
TRBD1,TRBJ1-6,TRBV11-2,NA,TGTGCCAGCAGCTTTGCTGACAGGGATTATTCACCCCTCCACTTT,CASSFADRDYSPLHF
NA,TRBJ2-3,TRBV19,medium-sized,TGTGCCAGTAGTACCCAGGTTTTGACAGATACGCAGTATTTT,CASSTQVLTDTQYF
TRBD2,TRBJ2-2,TRBV24-1,many,TGTGCCACCAGTGATTTGGGGGGACTAGCGGGACACACCGGGGAGCTGTTTTTT,CATSDLGGLAGHTGELFF
NA,TRBJ2-5,TRBV25-1,NA,TGTGCCAGCAGTGAATTTGGCGGGCCGGGTATGACCCAGTACTTC,CASSEFGGPGMTQYF
TRBD2,TRBJ2-2,TRBV6-5,medium-sized,TGTGCCAGCAGTTACGGAGCGGGAGGGGCCGGGGAGCTGTTTTTT,CASSYGAGGAGELFF
NA,TRBJ2-3,TRBV7-8,many,TGTGCCAGCAGCTTACAAGGGGAGGTCGTCGATACGCAGTATTTT,CASSLQGEVVDTQYF
NA,TRBJ1-1,TRBV3-1,many,TGTGCCAGCAGCCAAGAGGAGGTAGGCACTGAAGCTTTCTTT,CASSQEEVGTEAFF
NA,TRBJ1-1,TRBV9,NA,TGTGCCAGCAGCGTTCAGCTGAACACTGAAGCTTTCTTT,CASSVQLNTEAFF
TRBD1,TRBJ2-7,TRBV24-1,many,TGTGCCACCAGTGATCCCGGAGGGACAGGGGGTTCCGAGCAGTACTTC,CATSDPGGTGGSEQYF
NA,TRBJ2-1,TRBV12-3/TRBV12-4,NA,TGTGCCAGCAACCCGGTTGGGGTGGCCTACAATGAGCAGTTCTTC,CASNPVGVAYNEQFF
NA,TRBJ2-3,TRBV28,few,TGTGCCAGCAGCCCTCTAGCCCCAGATACGCAGTATTTT,CASSPLAPDTQYF
NA,TRBJ2-7,TRBV28,medium-sized,TGTGCCAGCAATACGCCAGGAAAGGGCTCCTACGAGCAGTACTTC,CASNTPGKGSYEQYF
TRBD2,TRBJ2-1,TRBV4-1,many,TGCGCCAGCAGCCAAGCCCTGGCGGGAGGACCCTACAATGAGCAGTTCTTC,CASSQALAGGPYNEQFF
NA,TRBJ1-1,TRBV28,NA,TGTGCCAGCAGGTACGGACTTGAAGCTTTCTTT,CASRYGLEAFF
TRBD2,TRBJ2-7,TRBV5-5,many,TGTGCCAGCAGCTTGTGGACTAGCGGGAGTGTCGAGCAGTACTTC,CASSLWTSGSVEQYF
TRBD1,TRBJ1-2,TRBV12-3/TRBV12-4,NA,TGTGCCAGCAGCCCGGGACAGGGAGTGGGCTATGGCTACACCTTC,CASSPGQGVGYGYTF
TRBD2,TRBJ2-3,TRBV12-3/TRBV12-4,NA,TGTGCCAGCAGTTTTGACCGACTAGCGAGGTATTTT,CASSFDRLARYF
TRBD1,TRBJ1-2,TRBV6-1,few,TGTGCCAGCAGTCAACTACAGGGGTGGGACGGCTACACCTTC,CASSQLQGWDGYTF
TRBD2,TRBJ2-5,TRBV20-1,once,TGCAGTGCTAGAGGCCTAGCGGGAGGGCCGATTCAAGAGACCCAGTACTTC,CSARGLAGGPIQETQYF
NA,TRBJ2-3,TRBV6-1,few,TGTGCCAGCAAGGACTTTTTTTACACAGATACGCAGTATTTT,CASKDFFYTDTQYF
NA,TRBJ1-2,TRBV28,many,TGTGCCAGCAGTCTGGGTTATGGCTGCACCTTC,CASSLGYGCTF
TRBD1,TRBJ1-1,TRBV25-1,many,TGTGCCAGCAGTGAACATGGACAGGGCCCCATGAACACTGAAGCTTTCTTT,CASSEHGQGPMNTEAFF
TRBD2,TRBJ2-7,TRBV6-1,NA,TGTGCCAGCAGTGACCAGACTAGCGGAAGCTACGAGCAGTACTTC,CASSDQTSGSYEQYF
TRBD1,TRBJ1-6,TRBV4-1,many,TGCGCCAGCAGCCAAGATCAGGACAGGGGGCGATCACCCCTCCACTTT,CASSQDQDRGRSPLHF
TRBD2,TRBJ2-7,TRBV20-1,medium-sized,TGCAGTGCTAGAACTCTTAGACTAGCGAGTTCCTACGAGCAGTACTTC,CSARTLRLASSYEQYF
NA,TRBJ2-6,TRBV3-1,many,TGTGCCGTCGGAGGGCTCGGGAGAGGGGCCAACGTCCTGACTTTC,CAVGGLGRGANVLTF
TRBD1,TRBJ1-2,TRBV27,medium-sized,TGTGCCAGCAAACGGGACAGGGCTAACTATGGCTACACCTTC,CASKRDRANYGYTF
NA,TRBJ2-7,TRBV19,few,TGTGCCAGTAGCGCGGGACAGTCCTACGAGCAGTACTTC,CASSAGQSYEQYF
NA,TRBJ2-1,TRBV11-3,many,TGTGCCAGCAGCGATAGACAGCTTAATGAGCAGTTCTTC,CASSDRQLNEQFF
NA,TRBJ2-1,TRBV28,many,TGTGCCAGCAGGTTAGGGGGTAGCTCCTACAATGAGCAGTTCTTC,CASRLGGSSYNEQFF